This TCR beta chain was captured in a study of blood T cell repertoires in COVID-19. Study-wide context: Acute and convalescent COVID-19 specimens originated in the United States, Italy and Spain. PBMCs, B-cell-depleted T cells, or T cells were the source of the cDNA or gDNA that made up the material.

Trimming removed 5 bases at V and 0 bases at J, with 10 bases between. The CDR3 runs 15 residues. Germline loops: CDR1 MRHNA, CDR2 SNTAGT. Original handling: Reference gene primer amplification gave estimated nucleated cell counts. Method: immunoSEQ multiplex PCR; TCRdb's copy keeps in-frame clones and lacks some. The V and J calls and the clone size are those of that table, but D and trimming were determined from the DNA. Here the sample spans about 670,000 clones, over 80% being singletons. This sequence was found in a woman under 30 with acute or convalescent COVID-19. The genes are TRBV6-4 and TRBJ2-2; tentative D call: TRBD1 (5 bases). Sequences were obtained from peripheral blood. CDR3 sequence (DNA): TGTGCCAGCAGTCGACAGCCTGCGAACACCGGGGAGCTGTTTTTT. This codes for CASSRQPANTGELFF.